This T cell receptor beta chain comes out of a study of cytomegalovirus exposure and HLA in healthy donors. In the PCR, 60 Vbeta and 13 Jbeta primers were used. Using immunoSEQ multiplex PCR, the repertoire was profiled, and TCRdb retains in-frame clones only, with some absent. There are roughly 150,000 clones in the sample; roughly 85% occur only once, and around 8% lies in the top ten. Whole-study findings and limits: It was confirmed in vitro that a few of the CMV-associated chains were specific for CMV antigens. It was reported that the classifier diagnosed cytomegalovirus status with high specificity and sensitivity in both the original and validation cohorts. A list of approximately 160 TCR beta chains associated with cytomegalovirus was given.

Germline V gene sequence: CDR1 MNHNS, CDR2 SASEGT. The CDR3 is made up of 15 amino acids. V dropped 6 bases and J dropped 3; count of bases not matched to a gene: 5. Concerning this clone itself: Its antigen is undetermined.

The TCR sequence derives from a male donor in good health and CMV-seropositive. The genes are TRBV6-1 and TRBJ2-3, with 11 bases identical to TRBD1. Input material: PBMCs. In DNA form, the CDR3 reads TGTGCCAGCAGGGGACAGGGGGGGTGGACAGATACGCAGTATTTT. Its translation is CASRGQGGWTDTQYF.